This TCR beta chain was obtained from a study of cytomegalovirus exposure and HLA in healthy donors. Looking at the study overall: About 85 million unique TCRs from HLA-typed donors were held in an early release of data. Regarding the study as a whole: The sole available immune exposure information was CMV serostatus.

As regards this clone: Its cognate antigen is unknown.

Per germline, CDR1 SGHDT and CDR2 YYEEEE. Deletions cut 4 bases from V and 7 bases from J, with 14 bases between. The CDR3 spans 13 residues. The PCR had 60 Vbeta and 13 Jbeta primers. Here immunoSEQ multiplex PCR was the method, and the copy in TCRdb shows in-frame clones only, minus some. The data contain some 100,000 clones, about 79% of them singletons. The receptor was isolated from a woman in her late teens or twenties in good health and CMV-seronegative. The chain has TRBV5-6 and TRBJ1-2; weak D call: TRBD1 (6 bases). Material: PBMCs. The CDR3 nucleotides are TGTGCCAGCAGCCTAGACAGGATTAGTGGCTACACCTTC. Translation gives CASSLDRISGYTF. Variable domain in full (rest from reference TRBV5-6 and TRBJ1-2): DAGVTQSPTHLIKTRGQQVTLRCSPKSGHDTVSWYQQALGQGPQFIFQYYEEEERQRGNFPDRFSGHQFPNYSSELNVNALLLGDSALYLCASSLDRISGYTFGSGTRLTVV.